The next 20 T cell receptor beta chains were all read from a single sample in a study of CD8+CD57+ T cells in acquired aplastic anemia. Patients sequenced had flow cytometry evidence of CD8+CD57+ cell expansion. For CDR3 and TCR beta VDJ profiling, genomic DNA was the template used. MiXCR, run by TCRdb on the reads, gives a single entry per CDR3 protein. The profile shows hundreds of thousands of distinct CDR3 sequences, around 32% of them singletons. Source material: sorted CD4+, CD8+, or CD8+CD57+ T cells (not recorded which) from PBMCs. The receptors derive from a human donor with aplastic anemia.

Notes on this clonotype: Compared with germline, one end of the junction differs, possibly owing to a read error. CDR3 DNA sequence: TGTGCCATCAGTGTGCTGGGCTCTGGAAGCACCATATATTTT. Translation: CAISVLGSGSTIYF. This sequence joins TRBV10-3 and TRBJ1-3; no reliable D call. Per germline, CDR1 ENHRY and CDR2 SYGVKD. The CDR3 sequence is 14 residues long.

This clonotype was found a few times. The chain carries TRBV20-1 and TRBJ2-1; D might be TRBD2 (6 bases). The V gene lost 3 bases and the J gene lost 2 bases, with 14 bases spanning the gap. CDR3 length equals 15 residues. CDR1 is DFQATT and CDR2 is SNEGSKA in the germline V gene (reference sequence). CDR3 region: CSASPAGRPYNEQFF. CDR3 bases: TGCAGTGCTAGCCCAGCCGGGAGACCCTACAATGAGCAGTTCTTC.

The chain employs TRBV20-1 and TRBJ2-7; 9 positions match TRBD1. Germline V CDR1 and CDR2: DFQATT, SNEGSKA (reference sequence). The CDR3 sequence is 17 residues long. V was clipped by 2 bases and J by 6 bases; unmatched bases: 17. The CDR3 DNA reads TGCAGTGCTAGATCCTCCGGAACCGGGACAGGGACGGTCGAGCAGTACTTC. It translates to CSARSSGTGTGTVEQYF.

This sequence joins TRBV20-1 and TRBJ2-5; 8 bases align to TRBD2. The CDR3 has 15 residues. Per the germline V gene, CDR1 is DFQATT and CDR2 is SNEGSKA (reference sequence). The V and J ends lost 3 bases and 0 bases, in that order; junction bases with no gene match: 6. The CDR3 nucleotides read TGCAGTGCTAGGCCTAGCGGGCGGTACCAAGAGACCCAGTACTTC. Residues: CSARPSGRYQETQYF.

This clonotype was counted between two and nine times. This rearrangement joins TRBV4-1 to TRBJ1-5; D unclear. This CDR3 is 14 amino acids long. V lost 2 bases to trimming and J lost 0 bases, with 5 bases between them. Germline-derived CDR1 and CDR2 are MGHRA and YSYEKL. CDR3 DNA sequence: TGCGCCAGCAGCCAAAGTTATAGCAATCAGCCCCAGCATTTT. It encodes CASSQSYSNQPQHF.

This clonotype was counted only a few times. The chain carries TRBV6-1 and TRBJ1-3; no reliable D call. V was shortened by 5 bases and J by 4 bases, with 12 bases between the two germline ends. The length of the CDR3 is 14 residues. Germline lookup yields CDR1 MNHNS and CDR2 SASEGT. CDR3 bases: TGTGCCAGCAGTCCGTACCAGGAGGGAAACACCATATATTTT. The encoded protein is CASSPYQEGNTIYF.

This chain uses TRBV25-1 with TRBJ2-7; no definite D call. Looked up from germline, CDR1 is MGHDK and CDR2 is SYGVNS. V was pared by 8 bases and J by 3 bases, with 11 bases between. CDR3 size: 12 residues. CDR3 region: CASARVGYEQYF. CDR3 DNA sequence: TGTGCCAGCGCTAGGGTTGGCTACGAGCAGTACTTC.

The chain links TRBV6-2 or TRBV6-3 to TRBJ2-2; D is perhaps TRBD1 (6 bases). Germline values: CDR1 MNHEY, CDR2 SVGEGT. Deletions cut 7 bases from V and 1 base from J, with 13 bases between. The CDR3 is made up of 15 amino acids. The CDR3: CASTVDSRNTGELFF. The CDR3 DNA reads as TGTGCCAGCACCGTGGACAGCCGGAACACCGGGGAGCTGTTTTTT.

The V and J genes are TRBV28 and TRBJ1-2; 7 nucleotides agree with TRBD1. There are 15 residues in the CDR3. The junction had 8 bases not matched to a gene; V was cut back by 4 bases and J by 3 bases. Germline V gene lookup returns CDR1 MDHEN and CDR2 SYDVKM. The CDR3 sequence: CASSSRTGWDYGYTF. CDR3 nucleotide sequence: TGTGCCAGCAGTTCTCGGACAGGTTGGGACTATGGCTACACCTTC.

This clonotype was detected many times. V gene TRBV25-1 combines with J gene TRBJ1-2; D is possibly TRBD1 (5 bases). Between the trimmed V and J ends, which lost 5 bases and 2 bases, there was a span of 15 bases. Germline CDR1 reads MGHDK; CDR2 reads SYGVNS. CDR3 size: 15 residues. This CDR3 is CASSTPRGENYGYTF. CDR3 bases: TGTGCCAGCAGTACCCCACGGGGGGAAAACTATGGCTACACCTTC.

The chain recombines TRBV20-1 with TRBJ2-3; 7 bases are shared with TRBD2. Trimming removed 6 bases from V and 1 base from J; junction bases left unmatched: 10. Germline loops: CDR1 DFQATT, CDR2 SNEGSKA (reference sequence). The CDR3 is made up of 15 amino acids. The CDR3 bases are TGCAGTGCGTCCCCGTGGGGGGGGGGCACAGATACGCAGTATTTT. It encodes CSASPWGGGTDTQYF.

This clonotype was seen at least ten times. This sequence joins TRBV19 and TRBJ1-1; 7 nucleotides line up with TRBD1. Germline-derived CDR1 and CDR2 are LNHDA and SQIVND (reference sequence). Trimming at V came to 4 bases and at J to 5 bases, leaving 7 bases not matched to a gene. The CDR3 is 14 amino acids. In nucleotides, the CDR3 is TGTGCCAGTAGTACGGTATACAGGGGAACTGAAGCTTTCTTT. Translating it yields CASSTVYRGTEAFF.

In its sample, this clonotype was seen many times. V usage is TRBV2 and J usage is TRBJ2-7; 8 bases map to TRBD1. J gave up 5 bases and V 0 bases, and 6 bases lay outside the gene matches. Germline loops: CDR1 SNHLY, CDR2 FYNNEI. The CDR3 contains 15 residues. The CDR3 region is CASSEAPGQGHEQYF. CDR3 DNA: TGTGCCAGCAGTGAAGCGCCCGGACAGGGCCACGAGCAGTACTTC.

A few counts support this clonotype. This CDR3 reads CATSDFSGYTF. The CDR3 nucleotides read TGTGCCACCAGTGATTTCTCTGGCTACACCTTC. This chain joins TRBV24-1 and TRBJ1-2; D call uncertain. Germline V gene sequence: CDR1 KGHDR, CDR2 SFDVKD. V was shortened by 1 base and J by 7 bases, with 3 bases between the two germline ends. The CDR3 is 11 residues long.

This clonotype was picked up many times. V and J are TRBV15 and TRBJ2-6; D gene unclear. The ends were cut back, 1 base at V and 1 base at J, with 11 bases in the middle. Per the germline V gene, CDR1 is LNHNV and CDR2 is YYDKDF (reference sequence). CDR3 length equals 17 residues. CDR3 DNA: TGTGCCACCAGCAGAGGGGTTAACGGGTCTGGGGCCAACGTCCTGACTTTC. Amino acid sequence: CATSRGVNGSGANVLTF.

Concerning this clonotype: A single base separates this from a much larger clone, so it may be a read error. The V and J genes are TRBV11-1 and TRBJ2-7; the D is unclear. Germline CDR1 and CDR2: SGHAT and FQDESV (reference sequence). The CDR3 contains 13 residues. The V and J ends lost 7 bases and 2 bases respectively, with 12 bases between them. CDR3 sequence reads: CASTRLGPYEQYF. The CDR3 DNA reads as TGTGCCAGCACCCGGCTTGGACCCTACGAGCAGTACTTC.

This chain links TRBV19 with TRBJ2-2; D could derive from TRBD1 or TRBD2 (5 bases each). CDR1 LNHDA and CDR2 SQIVND come from the germline V gene (reference sequence). V lost 6 bases, J lost 7 bases, and 18 bases lay in between. The CDR3 covers 15 residues. CDR3 sequence reads: CASRPSSGTGGELFF. The CDR3 DNA is TGTGCCAGTAGACCCTCTTCCGGGACGGGCGGGGAGCTGTTTTTT.

As DNA, the CDR3 is TGCAGCGTCGGACACAGGGGGGCCGGGGAGCTGTTTTTT. Translation gives CSVGHRGAGELFF. The J gene is TRBJ2-2, the V gene TRBV29-1, with TRBD1 matching 8 bases. V gave up 6 bases and J gave up 6 bases; unmatched junction bases: 6. This CDR3 spans 13 amino acids. The germline CDR1 and CDR2 sequences are SQVTM and ANQGSEA.

The chain joins TRBV2 to TRBJ1-1, with a possible D match to TRBD1 (6 bases). Germline CDR1 and CDR2: SNHLY and FYNNEI. The V end was cut by 6 bases, the J end by 7 bases, with 18 bases between. The CDR3 loop spans 14 amino acids. Here the CDR3 reads CASSQLDRRDEAFF. For the CDR3, the DNA is TGTGCCAGCAGCCAGCTAGACAGGCGCGATGAAGCTTTCTTT.

The chain combines TRBV5-1 with TRBJ1-5; 7 bases align to TRBD1. The junction had 7 bases not matched to a gene; V was cut back by 4 bases and J by 6 bases. Germline CDR1 SGHRS, CDR2 YFSETQ. This CDR3 has 14 amino acids. The DNA of the CDR3 is TGCGCCAGCAGCCCGGGGACAGAAGGTCAGCCCCAGCATTTT. It translates to CASSPGTEGQPQHF.